These 10 T cell receptor beta chains share one sample of origin, sequenced in a study of blood T cells in healthy people across ages. The authors ran a second PCR of roughly 7 to 11 cycles using a sample-barcoded 5' primer and a J-beta primer mix. TCRdb analysed the 5' RACE reads with MiXCR anew, one entry per CDR3 protein. The data hold about 570,000 distinct CDR3 sequences, with 27% observed a single time. Sequences were obtained from blood. Receptors originate from a woman in her seventies in good health.

The rearrangement links TRBV7-2 to TRBJ2-7; D remains unclear. The CDR3 sequence is 12 residues long. V lost 1 base, J lost 10 bases, and 11 bases lay in between. The germline V gene has CDR1 SGHTA and CDR2 FQGNSA. The CDR3 nucleotides read TGTGCCAGCAGCTTAGAACGCCTGACACAGTACTTC. This sequence encodes CASSLERLTQYF.

This CDR3 reads CASRPFRGTGYTF. As DNA, the CDR3 is TGTGCCAGCAGACCTTTTCGGGGGACCGGCTACACCTTC. The chain is built from TRBV12-3 or TRBV12-4 and TRBJ1-2; maybe TRBD1 (5 bases). CDR3 length equals 13 residues. V was trimmed by 6 bases and J by 8 bases, leaving 16 bases between them.

This chain connects TRBV6-5 to TRBJ1-2; TRBD1 might be the D (5 bases). This CDR3 spans 13 amino acids. Trimming removed 0 bases from V and 8 bases from J, with 10 bases in between. Per the germline V gene, CDR1 is MNHEY and CDR2 is SVGAGI. CDR3 amino acids: CASSYSAREGYTF. The CDR3 DNA follows: TGTGCCAGCAGTTACTCGGCCAGGGAAGGCTACACCTTC.

This clonotype has more than one count but fewer than ten. This chain uses TRBV2 with TRBJ2-7, with 13 bases fitting TRBD2. This CDR3 is built from 15 residues. The junction had 5 bases not matched to a gene; V was cut back by 6 bases and J by 3 bases. Germline V gene data show CDR1 as SNHLY and CDR2 as FYNNEI. The CDR3 nucleotides read TGTGCCAGCAGGGAGGGACTAGCGGGGAACTACGAGCAGTACTTC. This translates into CASREGLAGNYEQYF.

The sample holds one count of this clonotype. The rearrangement uses TRBV2 and TRBJ1-2, with D hard to call. CDR1 is SNHLY and CDR2 is FYNNEI in the germline V gene. This CDR3 has 13 amino acids. Trimming shortened V by 4 bases and J by 2 bases, and 8 bases separated the two germline ends. CDR3 region: CASSVQTNYGYTF. CDR3 DNA: TGTGCCAGCAGTGTGCAGACAAACTATGGCTACACCTTC.

This clonotype was detected a few times. The chain couples TRBV19 to TRBJ1-2; D is uncertain. Between the trimmed V and J ends, which lost 3 bases and 4 bases, there was a span of 9 bases. Per germline, CDR1 LNHDA and CDR2 SQIVND (reference sequence). The CDR3 extends over 13 amino acids. The CDR3 DNA reads TGTGCCAGTAGTATCCAGGTTTTCTATGGCTACACCTTC. Its protein is CASSIQVFYGYTF.

This clonotype showed up just a few times. At one boundary the junction diverges from the germline segment, which might be a read error. The chain has TRBV5-4 and TRBJ1-1; 7 positions agree with TRBD1. The CDR3 covers 16 residues. Germline lookup yields CDR1 SGHNT and CDR2 YYREEE (reference sequence). The CDR3 coding sequence is TGTGCCAGCAGCTCCGGAGGGTCAGGGGGTTTATTTGAGGGTCTCTTT. Translating gives CASSSGGSGGLFEGLF.

V usage is TRBV9 and J usage is TRBJ2-5; D may be TRBD2 (6 bases). CDR1 and CDR2 (germline): SGDLS, YYNGEE. The V gene lost 6 bases and the J gene lost 2 bases, with 11 bases spanning the gap. CDR3 length: 13 amino acids. CDR3 residues: CASTAGTQETQYF. The CDR3 DNA follows: TGTGCCAGCACCGCAGGGACTCAAGAGACCCAGTACTTC.

This clonotype was seen only a few times. This chain joins TRBV6-2 or TRBV6-3 and TRBJ1-1; D is uncertain. The V end was cut by 10 bases, the J end by 1 base, with 7 bases between. The CDR3 sequence is 11 residues long. In germline, CDR1 is MNHEY, CDR2 SVGEGT. The CDR3 region has the DNA TGTGCCACCACGAAGAACACTGAAGCTTTCTTT. Its protein product is CATTKNTEAFF.

Details on this clonotype: One junction end does not reproduce the germline sequence, and a read error may be involved. The chain carries TRBV7-7 and TRBJ2-7; D is uncertain. CDR1 and CDR2 (germline): SSHAT, FNYEAQ (reference sequence). The CDR3 sequence is 14 residues long. CDR3 in amino acids: CASSRYLHDYEQYF. The CDR3 DNA follows: TGTGCTAGCAGCCGATACTTACATGATTACGAGCAGTACTTC.